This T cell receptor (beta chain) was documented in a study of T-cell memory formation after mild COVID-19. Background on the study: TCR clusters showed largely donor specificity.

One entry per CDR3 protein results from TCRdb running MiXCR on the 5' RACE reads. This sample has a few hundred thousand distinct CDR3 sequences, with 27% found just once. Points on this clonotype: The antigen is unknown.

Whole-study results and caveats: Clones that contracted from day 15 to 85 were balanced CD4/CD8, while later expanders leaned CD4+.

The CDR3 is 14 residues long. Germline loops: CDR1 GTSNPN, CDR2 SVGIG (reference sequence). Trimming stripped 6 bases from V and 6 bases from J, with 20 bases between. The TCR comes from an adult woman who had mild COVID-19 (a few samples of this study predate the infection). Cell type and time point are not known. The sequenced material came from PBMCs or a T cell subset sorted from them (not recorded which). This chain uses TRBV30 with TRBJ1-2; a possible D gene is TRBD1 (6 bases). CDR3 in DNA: TGTGCCTGCCAGCGGGGGCTGATGGGCGATGGCTACACCTTC. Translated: CACQRGLMGDGYTF.